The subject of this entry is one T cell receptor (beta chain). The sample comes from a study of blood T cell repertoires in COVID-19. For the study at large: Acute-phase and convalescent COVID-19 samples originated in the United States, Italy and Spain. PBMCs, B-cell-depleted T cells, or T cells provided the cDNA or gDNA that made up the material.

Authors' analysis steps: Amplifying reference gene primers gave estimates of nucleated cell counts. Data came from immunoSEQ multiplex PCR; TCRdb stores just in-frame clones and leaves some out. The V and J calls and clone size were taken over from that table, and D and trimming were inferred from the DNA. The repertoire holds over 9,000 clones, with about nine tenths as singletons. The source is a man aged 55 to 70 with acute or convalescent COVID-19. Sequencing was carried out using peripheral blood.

The chain's CDR3 is CASSLVLGLAKNIQYF. CDR3 bases: TGTGCCAGCAGCTTGGTATTGGGCTTAGCCAAAAACATTCAGTACTTC. This chain uses TRBV5-5 with TRBJ2-4; D remains ambiguous. Germline V gene lookup returns CDR1 SGHKS and CDR2 YYEKEE (reference sequence). The CDR3 totals 16 residues. The V end was cut by 0 bases, the J end by 0 bases, with 10 bases between.